This TCR beta chain was sequenced during a study of T cells expressing NK-cell markers. Study in general: Sorted CD3+CD56+NKG2C+, CD3+CD56+NKG2C- and CD3+CD56-NKG2C+ T-cell subsets were beta-chain profiled. Study results and limitations: Once again these clonotypes came out on top in the CD3+CD56-NKG2C+ fraction of several donors. It remained uncertain whether the expanded NKG2C+ T cell clones were specific for HCMV antigens.

Turning to this clonotype: The antigen is unknown.

TCRdb re-analyzed the 5' RACE reads; it lists each CDR3 protein once, without DNA. This sample lists about 140,000 distinct CDR3 sequences; its ten largest clones have roughly 12%. This CDR3 region has 19 residues. Germline CDR1 reads MGHRA; CDR2 reads YSYEKL. This TCR derives from a man younger than 35 in good health. The sequenced sample was blood T cells: a sorted CD56 or NKG2C T cell subset, CD4+ or CD8+ T cells, or bulk PBMC T cells (not recorded which). This chain joins TRBV4-1 and TRBJ2-1; the TCRdb D gene call, TRBD2, has no DNA to confirm it. CDR3 loop: CASSQIPGTSGSSYNEQFF.